These 14 T cell receptor beta chains were all obtained from the same sample, sequenced in a study of shared clonotypes between healthy human individuals. Clones were sequenced by immunoSEQ multiplex PCR, and TCRdb holds only the in-frame ones, with some missing. The sample has over a million clones; around three quarters are singletons. Sequencing input: memory CD4+ T cells from PBMCs. Subset specified: CD45RA-negative fraction. These TCRs come from a man aged 18 to 29 in good health. Some clones in this sample may be carry-over from other donors' samples.

This clone was counted a few times. The chain couples TRBV5-6 to TRBJ2-7; D ambiguous. This CDR3 has 12 amino acids. The V gene lost 4 bases and the J gene lost 2 bases, with 7 bases spanning the gap. CDR1 is SGHDT, CDR2 YYEEEE, per germline. This chain's CDR3 is CASSTSTYEQYF. In DNA form, the CDR3 reads TGTGCCAGCAGCACTTCCACCTACGAGCAGTACTTC. Combining the CDR3 with reference TRBV5-6 and TRBJ2-7 gives the whole variable domain DAGVTQSPTHLIKTRGQQVTLRCSPKSGHDTVSWYQQALGQGPQFIFQYYEEEERQRGNFPDRFSGHQFPNYSSELNVNALLLGDSALYLCASSTSTYEQYFGPGTRLTVT.

V gene TRBV5-6 combines with J gene TRBJ1-2; possible D gene TRBD1, 5 bases. This CDR3 is 15 amino acids long. Germline-derived CDR1 and CDR2 are SGHDT and YYEEEE. V was pared by 0 bases and J by 4 bases, with 13 bases between. The CDR3 nucleotides are TGTGCCAGCAGCTTGGGGAGACAGAACCCCTATGGCTACACCTTC. Translating it yields CASSLGRQNPYGYTF.

The rearrangement uses TRBV28 and TRBJ1-2; TRBD1 matches 9 bases. The V gene's germline CDR1 is MDHEN and CDR2 SYDVKM. Trimming removed 6 bases from V and 2 bases from J; junction bases left unmatched: 7. This CDR3 region has 15 residues. The CDR3 DNA reads TGTGCCAGCAGAGCCTCCGGACAGGGGAACTATGGCTACACCTTC. Translated, it gives CASRASGQGNYGYTF.

This clone was picked up one time. The chain employs TRBV27 and TRBJ2-3, with D perhaps TRBD2 (5 bases). Per the germline V gene, CDR1 is MNHEY and CDR2 is SMNVEV (reference sequence). The V and J ends lost 6 bases and 3 bases respectively, with 13 bases between them. The CDR3 spans 14 residues. CDR3 nucleotides: TGTGCCAGCAGACCTAGCCGGAGAACAGATACGCAGTATTTT. Its protein product is CASRPSRRTDTQYF.

This clone was counted a single time. V gene TRBV11-2 combines with J gene TRBJ1-3; tentatively, D is TRBD1 (5 bases). Germline values: CDR1 SGHAT, CDR2 FQNNGV. The V gene lost 4 bases and the J gene lost 0 bases, with 16 bases spanning the gap. This CDR3 spans 17 amino acids. The CDR3 coding sequence is TGTGCCAGCAGCTGGACCTGGGGGAGTCTCTCTGGAAACACCATATATTTT. Protein product: CASSWTWGSLSGNTIYF.

This chain joins TRBV18 and TRBJ2-3, with unresolved D. CDR1 is KGHSH and CDR2 is LQKENI in the germline V gene. Between the trimmed V and J ends, which lost 3 bases and 5 bases, there was a span of 9 bases. This CDR3 comprises 13 residues. CDR3 loop: CASSPIVVDTQYF. The CDR3 nucleotides are TGTGCCAGCTCACCTATCGTAGTAGATACGCAGTATTTT.

J is TRBJ1-5 and V is TRBV19; a weak D match, TRBD1 (5 bases). CDR3 length: 14 amino acids. From germline, CDR1 is LNHDA and CDR2 SQIVND (reference sequence). V was shortened by 1 base and J by 6 bases, with 10 bases between the two germline ends. The CDR3 spells CASSIGAGIQPQHF. For the CDR3, the DNA is TGTGCCAGTAGTATAGGCGCAGGGATTCAGCCCCAGCATTTT.

The chain recombines TRBV5-1 with TRBJ2-7; possibly TRBD2 for D (7 bases). The V and J ends lost 4 bases and 6 bases respectively, with 20 bases between them. Germline V gene sequence: CDR1 SGHRS, CDR2 YFSETQ. This CDR3 is 15 amino acids long. Written as DNA, the CDR3 is TGCGCCAGCAGCCCTAGACAGGCGGCGGGGGCCGAGCAGTACTTC. Translated: CASSPRQAAGAEQYF.

This clone was counted a single time. The chain links TRBV6-5 to TRBJ2-1, with 11 bases matching TRBD2. V lost 2 bases, J lost 7 bases, and 7 bases stayed unmatched. CDR3 length equals 16 residues. Germline lookup yields CDR1 MNHEY and CDR2 SVGAGI. The CDR3 sequence: CASSYIFTSGSNEQFF. DNA of the CDR3: TGTGCCAGCAGTTACATTTTTACTAGCGGGAGTAATGAGCAGTTCTTC.

The CDR3 bases are TGTGCCAGCAGCTTATCTGGGGTCTATGGCTACACCTTC. This translates into CASSLSGVYGYTF. The V and J genes are TRBV7-2 and TRBJ1-2; D remains unclear. The V gene's germline CDR1 is SGHTA and CDR2 FQGNSA. Trimming pared 2 bases from V and 4 bases from J, leaving 8 bases between. The CDR3 length is 13 residues.

CDR3 protein: CASSTQLNTEAFF. The CDR3 region has the DNA TGTGCCAGCAGCACACAGCTGAACACTGAAGCTTTCTTT. The genes are TRBV7-7 and TRBJ1-1; no definite D call. This CDR3 comprises 13 residues. In germline, CDR1 is SSHAT, CDR2 FNYEAQ (reference sequence). V lost 5 bases, J lost 0 bases, and 7 bases lay in between.

The chain recombines TRBV10-3 with TRBJ1-5; TRBD1 matches 8 bases. The CDR3 totals 14 residues. V shed 6 bases, J shed 2 bases, and the junction held 3 bases outside the gene matches. The V gene's germline CDR1 is ENHRY and CDR2 SYGVKD. The CDR3 nucleotides read TGTGCCATCAGCCCGGACAGGGGCAATCAGCCCCAGCATTTT. Its translation: CAISPDRGNQPQHF.

J is TRBJ1-5 and V is TRBV5-6; no reliable D call. Trimming took 1 base from V and 0 from J, leaving 14 bases between them. The V gene's germline CDR1 is SGHDT and CDR2 YYEEEE. The CDR3 covers 17 residues. CDR3 protein: CASSLWVAGYSNQPQHF. The CDR3 nucleotides are TGTGCCAGCAGCTTGTGGGTCGCTGGCTATAGCAATCAGCCCCAGCATTTT.

This chain joins TRBV6-1 and TRBJ2-3; 8 bases are a match to TRBD2. CDR3 length equals 16 residues. Germline V CDR1 and CDR2: MNHNS, SASEGT. V gave up 2 bases and J gave up 4 bases; unmatched junction bases: 8. This CDR3 reads CASSEPSGGGADTQYF. CDR3 nucleotide sequence: TGTGCCAGCAGTGAACCCTCGGGGGGGGGTGCAGATACGCAGTATTTT.